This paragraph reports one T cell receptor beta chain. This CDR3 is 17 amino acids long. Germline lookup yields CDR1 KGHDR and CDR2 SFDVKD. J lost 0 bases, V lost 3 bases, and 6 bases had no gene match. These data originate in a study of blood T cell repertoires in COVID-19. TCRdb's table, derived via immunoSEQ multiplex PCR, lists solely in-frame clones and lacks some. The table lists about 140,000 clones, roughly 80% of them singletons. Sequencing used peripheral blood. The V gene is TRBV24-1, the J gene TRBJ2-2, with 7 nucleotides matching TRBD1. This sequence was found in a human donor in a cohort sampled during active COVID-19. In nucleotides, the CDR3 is TGTGCCACCAGTGATGGTTGGGGACAGCCGAACACCGGGGAGCTGTTTTTT. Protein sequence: CATSDGWGQPNTGELFF.